One TCR beta chain is described in this entry. The antigen remains unidentified. V trimming: 4 bases; J trimming: 5 bases; junction bases outside the gene matches: 6. The CDR3 runs to 14 residues. The germline V gene has CDR1 SGHDN and CDR2 FVKESK. The data derive from a study of T cell responses to AZD1222 COVID-19 vaccine. In the study overall: Second doses were pooled across both intervals (about 4 or about 12 weeks).

The table came from immunoSEQ multiplex PCR; TCRdb's copy has only in-frame clones and leaves some out. Here the sample spans 65,000 to 85,000 clones, around 80% being singletons. Notes on the study in general: At baseline, seropositivity was found in only a handful of AZD1222 recipients. Most donors were white British and more were female, and clonal diversity was possibly underestimated. Spike-specific TCR depth and breadth grew after two AZD1222 doses.

The sequence was obtained from an adult in good health. The V gene is TRBV14, the J gene TRBJ1-1; 8 nucleotides agree with TRBD1. The material was peripheral blood, obtained on day 0 of AZD1222 vaccination. As DNA, the CDR3 is TGTGCCAGCAGCCGTGTCAGGGGGCAAACTGAAGCTTTCTTT. Its translation: CASSRVRGQTEAFF.